The clone carrying this T cell receptor (beta chain) counts as medium-sized. This specimen comes from a study of graft-versus-host responses after intestinal transplantation. Turning to the study itself: Transplantation in recipients was multivisceral, liver-intestinal, or isolated intestinal.

Trimming shortened V by 5 bases and J by 1 base, and 18 bases separated the two germline ends. The V gene's germline CDR1 is SGHDT and CDR2 YYEEEE. The CDR3 has 16 residues. Clones were sequenced by immunoSEQ multiplex PCR, and TCRdb holds only the in-frame ones, with some missing. The table has under 7,500 clones, about 26% seen once; the top ten hold approximately 5%. Study-wide points: Marrow from the recipient contained GvH clones, some of which had appeared first in ileum or blood.

The input for sequencing was alloreactive CD4+ T cells from a mixed lymphocyte reaction culture, taken before intestinal transplant. As for subset: CFSE-low proliferating T cells sorted from approximately six-day pre-transplant mixed lymphocyte reaction (GvH or HvG direction). The receptor's source is a human patient who received an intestinal transplant. This rearrangement joins TRBV5-6 to TRBJ1-2, with no clear D. DNA for the CDR3: TGTGCCAGCAGAGCTGGAGGGTCCGTATTTAACTATGGCTACACCTTC. Translation: CASRAGGSVFNYGYTF.